This TCR beta chain was sequenced for a study of blood T cell repertoires in COVID-19 (TCRdb year 2020). Turning to the overall study: Collaborator samples came from the United States, Italy and Spain and covered acute and convalescent phases of COVID-19. The material from the prospective study consisted of cDNA or gDNA derived from T cells, B-cell-depleted T cells, or PBMCs. Sample metadata almost always included a de-identified subject ID, COVID-19 status, age in years and sex. Where available, HLA class I and class II types were obtained from metadata supplied by the sample provider rather than from assay-based typing. Subjects who had been exposed to COVID-19, were actively infected with it, or had recovered from it provided the deeply sampled blood TCRbeta repertoires that made up the dataset. Samples came from the ongoing ImmuneRACE study (first 160 participants) plus 1,254 subjects from 6 global collaborators. The repertoires were released in a freely available public database intended as a resource for research on the immune response to SARS-CoV-2.

In the prospective study, participants were roughly 18 to 90 years old, resided in under 30 geographic areas of the United States, and were enrolled through a virtual design. In the prospective study, participants were assigned to cohorts based on the clinical history participants reported in a screening survey and a study questionnaire. In the prospective study, mobile phlebotomists collected whole blood, serum and a nasopharyngeal or oropharyngeal swab from each participant. Additional blood draws and questionnaires over a 2-month period could optionally be provided by prospective study participants. Blood samples from the prospective study were shipped frozen or at room temperature prior to DNA extraction. V lost 0 bases and J lost 5 bases; the stretch between them is 14 bases long. Spanning cysteine to phenylalanine, the CDR3 consists of 15 amino acids. Of all the DNA, just the CDR3 is kept, 45 bases in frame from base 1. CDR1 and CDR2 (SGHRS, YFSETQ) derive from the germline V gene.

About this clone: The specificity of this receptor is unknown. Per-base qualities were not stored, and no clone one base away is much larger.

TCRbeta CDR3 regions were amplified from genomic DNA using the immunoSEQ Assay, a bias-controlled multiplex PCR. In the original analysis: Within the assay, amplification of reference gene primers was used to estimate how many nucleated cells each sample contained. Sequence reads were collapsed and filtered to measure the absolute abundance of every unique TCRbeta CDR3 rearrangement. For each sample, productive Simpson clonality was calculated by taking the square root of Simpson's diversity index across productive rearrangements. Held by TCRdb, this immuneACCESS table contains in-frame sequences only and omits some clones. Under half of the omission traces to an unresolved V gene where checked; the cause of the rest is unknown. The D gene and trimming were derived from the DNA, and the V and J assignments and clone size from that table. In this sample the table shows about 250,000 clones, approximately 90% of which occur a single time. The ten top clones hold around 6% of the sample.

Results the study describes overall, beyond this receptor: The quantity of clinical and demographic metadata differed by source and by participant and was supplied without curation.

The origin of this receptor is a woman in her twenties or thirties with acute COVID-19. The source material was PBMCs or T cells enriched from blood (not recorded which). The rearranged segments are TRBV5-1 and TRBJ1-1; possibly the D gene is TRBD1, per 6 matching bases. The nucleotides read TGCGCCAGCAGCTTGGAGGGGGTCCGGCGTACTGAAGCTTTCTTT. Its product reads: CASSLEGVRRTEAFF.